These 22 T cell receptor beta chains share one sample of origin, sequenced in a study of T cells in Graves' hyperthyroidism and ophthalmopathy (dated by TCRdb to about 2019). The library was built by means of multiplex PCR. Instrument on record: Illumina HiSeq 2000. TCR beta CDR3 regions were amplified from RNA transcripts. A first-round RT-PCR of the TCR CDR3 used the HTBI primer set with the Qiagen OneStep RT-PCR kit. TCRdb trimmed public reads at Q25 via fastp, called clones via MiXCR and kept in-frame beta chains. Each CDR3 protein gets just one entry, which takes the most common genes and DNA from the rows behind it. The sample includes 330,000 or so distinct CDR3 sequences, with 18% observed a single time. Roughly 16% of the sample goes to the ten largest clones. The sample comprised blood. The receptors originated from a woman aged 40-49 years with Graves' ophthalmopathy.

Many counts were recorded for this clonotype. The CDR3 reads CASSPGQPRSGANVLTF. CDR3 bases: TGTGCCAGCAGCCCCGGACAGCCACGCTCTGGGGCCAACGTCCTGACTTTC. The rearrangement links TRBV7-3 to TRBJ2-6; D is possibly TRBD1 (6 bases). CDR3 size: 17 residues. Trimming shortened V by 5 bases and J by 0 bases, and 14 bases separated the two germline ends. Germline lookup yields CDR1 SGHTA and CDR2 FQGTGA.

This clonotype was counted at least ten times. The gene calls are TRBV30 and TRBJ2-7; tentative D call: TRBD1 (6 bases). Trimming removed 2 bases from V and 12 bases from J, with 20 bases in between. The CDR3 is 13 amino acids. Germline CDR1 and CDR2: GTSNPN and SVGIG (reference sequence). The DNA of the CDR3 is TGTGCCTGGAGTTATCCCCCCCAGGGGAATCTGTACTTC. Translation: CAWSYPPQGNLYF.

The V and J genes are TRBV19 and TRBJ1-5, with D possibly TRBD1 on 5 matching bases. This CDR3 contains 14 residues. Trimming removed 6 bases at V and 0 bases at J, with 9 bases between. From germline, CDR1 is LNHDA and CDR2 SQIVND (reference sequence). The DNA of the CDR3 is TGTGCCAGTAGCAAGACAGATAGCAATCAGCCCCAGCATTTT. Amino acids: CASSKTDSNQPQHF.

This clonotype was observed at least ten times. J is TRBJ1-1 and V is TRBV6-5; the match to TRBD1 covers 12 bases. Per germline, CDR1 MNHEY and CDR2 SVGAGI. This CDR3 is 16 amino acids long. With 6 bases clipped from V and 6 bases from J, the junction kept 11 bases outside the gene matches. The CDR3 nucleotides read TGTGCCAGCAGCTATCTCCTGGGACAGGGGGCGTCTGAAGCTTTCTTT. Protein product: CASSYLLGQGASEAFF.

Ten or more counts support this clonotype. The chain combines TRBV12-3 or TRBV12-4 with TRBJ2-2; D is unclear. With 2 bases removed from V and 1 base from J, the gap between germline ends came to 11 bases. The CDR3 totals 16 residues. The CDR3 coding sequence is TGTGCCAGCAGTTTAATCGTGACACTGAACACCGGGGAGCTGTTTTTT. This encodes CASSLIVTLNTGELFF.

This clonotype occurred a few times. A single base separates this from a much larger clone, so it may be a read error. V and J are TRBV19 and TRBJ1-1; D may be TRBD1 (6 bases). This CDR3 comprises 13 residues. Germline CDR1 and CDR2: LNHDA and SQIVND (reference sequence). CDR3 loop: CACSITRGAEAFF. In DNA, the CDR3 is TGTGCCTGTAGTATTACAAGGGGGGCTGAAGCTTTCTTT.

This clonotype came up many times. V and J are TRBV6-1 and TRBJ2-7; D is uncertain. This CDR3 comprises 13 residues. V shed 6 bases and J shed 6 bases, with 15 bases lying between them. The germline V gene has CDR1 MNHNS and CDR2 SASEGT. CDR3 in amino acids: CASSPLGQTEQYF. CDR3 sequence (DNA): TGTGCCAGCAGCCCCCTTGGGCAGACCGAGCAGTACTTC.

The sample holds many counts of this clonotype. The chain has TRBV7-9 and TRBJ1-1; no clear D gene. V was shortened by 7 bases and J by 0 bases, with 6 bases between the two germline ends. The CDR3 has 12 amino acids. The germline gives CDR1 SEHNR, CDR2 FQNEAQ (reference sequence). This chain's CDR3 is CASTHLNTEAFF. CDR3 bases: TGTGCCAGCACCCATTTGAACACTGAAGCTTTCTTT.

This clonotype was seen a few times. CDR3 protein: CASSPTSGSLTGELFF. In DNA form, the CDR3 reads TGTGCCAGCAGCCCGACTAGCGGGAGTTTAACCGGGGAGCTGTTTTTT. The chain couples TRBV11-2 to TRBJ2-2; TRBD2 matches 12 bases. V trimming: 5 bases; J trimming: 5 bases; junction bases outside the gene matches: 6. Germline assignment: CDR1 SGHAT and CDR2 FQNNGV. This CDR3 spans 16 amino acids.

This clonotype was seen at least ten times. This chain links TRBV29-1 with TRBJ1-1; D might be TRBD1 (6 bases). Germline V gene lookup returns CDR1 SQVTM and CDR2 ANQGSEA. V was shortened by 5 bases and J by 4 bases, with 17 bases between the two germline ends. The CDR3 contains 14 residues. CDR3 sequence: CSVSAGVRGTEAFF. The CDR3 DNA follows: TGCAGCGTTAGCGCAGGGGTAAGGGGCACTGAAGCTTTCTTT.

At least ten counts were recorded for this clonotype. The J gene is TRBJ2-4, the V gene TRBV6-1; 8 nucleotides agree with TRBD1. This CDR3 is built from 17 residues. J lost 1 base, V lost 0 bases, and 5 bases had no gene match. CDR1 MNHNS and CDR2 SASEGT come from the germline V gene. The CDR3, as DNA: TGTGCCAGCAGTGAAGCAGCAGGGGGCAAGGCCAAAAACATTCAGTACTTC. Encoded protein: CASSEAAGGKAKNIQYF.

This clonotype came up a few times. V usage is TRBV6-5 and J usage is TRBJ1-1; a possible D gene is TRBD1 (6 bases). V was shortened by 4 bases and J by 6 bases, with 24 bases between the two germline ends. This CDR3 is 17 amino acids long. Germline V gene sequence: CDR1 MNHEY, CDR2 SVGAGI. This CDR3 reads CASSSRMTGGLGAEAFF. The CDR3 coding sequence is TGTGCCAGCAGTTCCCGGATGACAGGAGGGCTTGGCGCTGAAGCTTTCTTT.

V usage is TRBV4-3 and J usage is TRBJ2-7, with a possible D match to TRBD1 (6 bases). This CDR3 region has 15 residues. Germline CDR1 is LGHNA and CDR2 is YSLEER. V lost 0 bases and J lost 2, with 11 bases in between. Written as DNA, the CDR3 is TGCGCCAGCAGCCAAGAAATAGGGGGAGCCTACGAGCAGTACTTC. It is translated as CASSQEIGGAYEQYF.

At least ten counts were recorded for this clonotype. This chain connects TRBV20-1 to TRBJ1-5; D remains ambiguous. This CDR3 region has 16 residues. V was trimmed by 0 bases and J by 0 bases, leaving 12 bases between them. The V gene's germline CDR1 is DFQATT and CDR2 SNEGSKA (reference sequence). The CDR3 DNA is TGCAGTGCTAGAGATGGGCAGCCTTATAGCAATCAGCCCCAGCATTTT. This gives the protein CSARDGQPYSNQPQHF.

V gene TRBV2 combines with J gene TRBJ1-2; 7 bases fit TRBD1. Germline values: CDR1 SNHLY, CDR2 FYNNEI. The CDR3 has 16 residues. V shed 6 bases, J shed 4 bases, and the junction held 14 bases outside the gene matches. CDR3 protein: CASSSGRGRSGYGYTF. The CDR3, as DNA: TGTGCCAGCAGCTCTGGGAGGGGGCGCAGCGGCTATGGCTACACCTTC.

V is TRBV11-2 and J is TRBJ2-5; 7 nucleotides agree with TRBD1. The CDR3 has 14 residues. Losses at the gene ends were 1 base for V and 7 bases for J; bases not matched to a gene: 6. In germline, CDR1 is SGHAT, CDR2 FQNNGV. This CDR3 reads CASSLALPGGTQYF. CDR3 DNA: TGTGCCAGCAGCTTAGCCCTCCCAGGGGGGACCCAGTACTTC.

This clonotype was counted at least ten times. This chain joins TRBV2 and TRBJ1-2; 9 bases fit TRBD1. The V and J ends lost 8 bases and 8 bases, in that order; junction bases with no gene match: 9. CDR3 size: 13 residues. Germline CDR1 and CDR2: SNHLY and FYNNEI. The CDR3 here is CASQGQGSSGYTF. CDR3 DNA sequence: TGTGCCAGCCAGGGACAGGGATCATCCGGCTACACCTTC.

This clonotype appeared many times. Germline and junction disagree at one end, which may indicate a read error. The chain recombines TRBV2 with TRBJ2-7; TRBD2 agrees at 10 bases. In germline, CDR1 is SNHLY, CDR2 FYNNEI. The CDR3 is made up of 14 amino acids. The DNA of the CDR3 is TGTGCCAGCAGTCAAGCGGGAGGGCCCTACGAGCAGTACTTC. This gives the protein CASSQAGGPYEQYF.

This clonotype has at least ten counts. V gene TRBV6-2 or TRBV6-3 combines with J gene TRBJ2-2; either TRBD1 or TRBD2 may supply D (5 bases each). The CDR3 length is 18 residues. The V and J ends lost 0 bases and 0 bases respectively, with 14 bases between them. The V gene's germline CDR1 is MNHEY and CDR2 SVGEGT. The CDR3 spells CASSYSGVVASNTGELFF. The CDR3 region has the DNA TGTGCCAGCAGTTACTCGGGGGTTGTAGCCTCGAACACCGGGGAGCTGTTTTTT.

The chain recombines TRBV7-3 with TRBJ2-7, with D maybe TRBD2 (6 bases). CDR3 length: 13 amino acids. Germline values: CDR1 SGHTA, CDR2 FQGTGA. Trimming shortened V by 3 bases and J by 7 bases, and 13 bases separated the two germline ends. CDR3 DNA: TGTGCCAGCAGCTTGATCGGGAGTAGTGAGCAGTACTTC. Residues: CASSLIGSSEQYF.

This clonotype occurred many times. The V gene is TRBV7-9, the J gene TRBJ2-7; D unclear. V lost 3 bases, J lost 5 bases, and 17 bases lay in between. CDR1 is SEHNR, CDR2 FQNEAQ, per germline (reference sequence). The CDR3 length is 15 residues. The CDR3 DNA reads as TGTGCCAGCAGCTTCGACGGATCCGGAACCGACGAGCAGTACTTC. Translating gives CASSFDGSGTDEQYF.

This clonotype was observed at least ten times. The CDR3 nucleotides are TGTGCCAGCAGCGTCCGGGGCGGCAATCAGCCCCAGCATTTT. Its protein product is CASSVRGGNQPQHF. This chain links TRBV7-2 with TRBJ1-5; the D gene is possibly TRBD1 (5 bases). This CDR3 contains 14 residues. Trimming left V 5 bases short and J 2 bases short, with 10 bases between. The germline V gene encodes CDR1 SGHTA and CDR2 FQGNSA.